The text below deals with one TCR beta chain. Its antigen remains unidentified. These data originate in a study of cytomegalovirus exposure and HLA in healthy donors. Study-level results: In a later analysis, the majority of CMV-associated beta chains seemingly showed HLA restriction. A later analysis linked fewer than 20,000 TCR beta sequences to HLA alleles at 0.05 false discovery rate. Three CMV-associated chains proved CMV antigen-specific in vitro.

Nominal health characterized the donors when sampled, though unrecorded immune exposures were likely. Germline assignment: CDR1 SGHTA and CDR2 FQGTGA. V dropped 0 bases and J dropped 6; count of bases not matched to a gene: 6. CDR3 length equals 16 residues. PCR amplification relied on 60 Vbeta primers (plus 13 Jbeta primers). TCRdb keeps only in-frame clones here, not all; method: immunoSEQ multiplex PCR. The sample carries some 150,000 clones, roughly 80% recorded once. The chain carries TRBV7-3 and TRBJ2-7, with 12 bases aligning to TRBD1. The origin of this receptor is a man aged 35-49 years in good health and CMV-seronegative. The sequenced sample was PBMCs. The CDR3 reads CASSLTGQGASGEQYF. CDR3 nucleotide sequence: TGTGCCAGCAGCTTAACGGGACAGGGGGCCTCAGGCGAGCAGTACTTC.